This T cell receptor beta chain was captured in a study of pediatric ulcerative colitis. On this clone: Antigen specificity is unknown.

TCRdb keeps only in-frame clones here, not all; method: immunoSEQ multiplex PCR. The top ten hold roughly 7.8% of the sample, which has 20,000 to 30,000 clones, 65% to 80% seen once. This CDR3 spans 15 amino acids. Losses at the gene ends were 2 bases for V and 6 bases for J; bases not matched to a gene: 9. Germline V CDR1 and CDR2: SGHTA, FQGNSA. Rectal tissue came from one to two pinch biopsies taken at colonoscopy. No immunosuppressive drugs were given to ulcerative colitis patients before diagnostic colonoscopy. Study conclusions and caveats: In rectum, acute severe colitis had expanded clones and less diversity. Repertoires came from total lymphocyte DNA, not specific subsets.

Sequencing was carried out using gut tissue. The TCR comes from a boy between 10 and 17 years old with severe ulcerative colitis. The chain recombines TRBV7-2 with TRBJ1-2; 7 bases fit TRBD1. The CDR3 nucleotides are TGTGCCAGCAGCTTAATCAGGGGGTCTGGTAATGGCTACACCTTC. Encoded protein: CASSLIRGSGNGYTF.